This T cell receptor beta chain originates from a study of cytomegalovirus exposure and HLA in healthy donors. Study details: The roughly 120 validation repertoires, a later analysis reported, used the same platform as the approximately 650 first-cohort repertoires. Whole-study findings and limits: Most TCR sequences were seen very rarely across donors, but some public TCRs occurred in many. Cytomegalovirus-associated status was assigned to 150 or so TCR beta chains.

Donors came from a validation cohort of approximately 110 subjects, distinct from the first 666-subject cohort. About this clone itself: Its antigen is as yet unknown.

In germline, CDR1 is LNHDA, CDR2 SQIVND (reference sequence). V dropped 4 bases and J dropped 5 bases, with 11 bases sitting between them. The CDR3 loop spans 13 amino acids. Sequenced by immunoSEQ multiplex PCR; TCRdb stores in-frame clones only, minus some. The data contain roughly 130,000 clones, 90% of them singletons. Sequencing was carried out using PBMCs. This sequence was found in a woman aged 25 to 39 in good health and CMV-seropositive. The rearrangement joins TRBV19 to TRBJ1-2; tentatively, D is TRBD1 (6 bases). CDR3 in DNA: TGTGCCAGTAGTAGGGGGACACTATATGGCTACACCTTC. Translation gives CASSRGTLYGYTF.